The present T cell receptor (beta chain) was sequenced within a study of blood T cells in healthy people across ages. Then a second PCR, running roughly 6 to 12 cycles, was carried out with a sample-barcoded 5' primer and a J-beta primer mix. No fewer than 2.5 million CDR3-containing paired-end reads came from each sample. TCRdb independently ran MiXCR on the 5' RACE reads; one entry per CDR3 protein. The table includes around 710,000 distinct CDR3 sequences, 40% to 45% detected once. Germline-derived CDR1 and CDR2 are SEHNR and FQNEAQ (reference sequence). This CDR3 comprises 17 residues. The junction had 12 bases not matched to a gene; V was cut back by 0 bases and J by 9 bases. Study-level results: Naive T cell percentage strongly correlated with TCR beta diversity. Unknown CMV status may confound age-related changes in expanded clones.

On this clonotype: What it binds is unknown.

The sample taken for sequencing was blood. The chain joins TRBV7-9 to TRBJ2-1, with TRBD2 identical over 9 bases. The TCR originated in a woman aged 60 to 75 in good health. This CDR3 reads CASSLAQASGIRVEQFF. The CDR3, as DNA: TGTGCCAGCAGCTTAGCGCAGGCTAGCGGGATTCGAGTTGAGCAGTTCTTC.